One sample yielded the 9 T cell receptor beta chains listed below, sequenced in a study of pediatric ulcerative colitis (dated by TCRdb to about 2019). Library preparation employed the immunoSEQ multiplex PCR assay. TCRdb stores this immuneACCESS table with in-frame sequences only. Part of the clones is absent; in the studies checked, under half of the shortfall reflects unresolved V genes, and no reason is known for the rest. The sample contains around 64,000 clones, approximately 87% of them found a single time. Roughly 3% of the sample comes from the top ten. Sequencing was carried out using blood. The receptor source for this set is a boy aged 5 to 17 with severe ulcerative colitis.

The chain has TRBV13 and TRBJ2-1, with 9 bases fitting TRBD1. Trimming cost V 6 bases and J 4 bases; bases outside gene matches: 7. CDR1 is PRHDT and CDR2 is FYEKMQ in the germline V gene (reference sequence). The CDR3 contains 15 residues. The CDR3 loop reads CASRDWTGDYNEQFF. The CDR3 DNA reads TGTGCCAGCAGAGATTGGACAGGGGATTACAATGAGCAGTTCTTC.

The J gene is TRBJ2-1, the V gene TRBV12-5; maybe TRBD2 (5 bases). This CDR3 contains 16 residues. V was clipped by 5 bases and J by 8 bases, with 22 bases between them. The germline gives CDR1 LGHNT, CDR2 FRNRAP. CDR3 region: CASGGPTGKLLHEQFF. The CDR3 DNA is TGTGCTAGTGGTGGCCCAACCGGGAAACTCCTCCATGAGCAGTTCTTC.

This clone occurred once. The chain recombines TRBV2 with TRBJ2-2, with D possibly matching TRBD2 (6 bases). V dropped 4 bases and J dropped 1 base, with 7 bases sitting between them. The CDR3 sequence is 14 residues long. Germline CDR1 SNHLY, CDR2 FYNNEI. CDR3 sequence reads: CASSATRNTGELFF. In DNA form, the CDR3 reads TGTGCCAGCAGTGCGACTAGGAACACCGGGGAGCTGTTTTTT.

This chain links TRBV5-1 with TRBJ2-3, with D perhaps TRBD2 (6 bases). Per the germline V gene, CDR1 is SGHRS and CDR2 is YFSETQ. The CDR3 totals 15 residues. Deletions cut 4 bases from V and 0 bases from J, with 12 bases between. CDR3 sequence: CASSGTGPSTDTQYF. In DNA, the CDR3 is TGCGCCAGCAGCGGGACTGGGCCTAGCACAGATACGCAGTATTTT.

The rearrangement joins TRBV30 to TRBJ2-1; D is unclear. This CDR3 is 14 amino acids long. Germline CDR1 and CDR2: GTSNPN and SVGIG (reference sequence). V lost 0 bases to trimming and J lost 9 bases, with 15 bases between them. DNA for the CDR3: TGTGCCTGGAGTGTACTGTCGGGTCTGGCTGAGCAGTTCTTC. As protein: CAWSVLSGLAEQFF.

DNA for the CDR3: TGCAGCGCCCTACTAGCGGCCGTCTACAATGAGCAGTTCTTC. It encodes CSALLAAVYNEQFF. The genes are TRBV29-1 and TRBJ2-1, with 8 bases that match TRBD2. J gave up 3 bases and V 7 bases, and 8 bases lay outside the gene matches. Germline values: CDR1 SQVTM, CDR2 ANQGSEA. The CDR3 runs to 14 residues.

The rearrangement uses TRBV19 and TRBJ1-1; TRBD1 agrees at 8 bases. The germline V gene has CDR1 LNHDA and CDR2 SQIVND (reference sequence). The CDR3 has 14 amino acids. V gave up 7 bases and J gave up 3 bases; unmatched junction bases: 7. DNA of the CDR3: TGTGCCAGTAATGCTCAGGGGGCTTACACTGAAGCTTTCTTT. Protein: CASNAQGAYTEAFF.

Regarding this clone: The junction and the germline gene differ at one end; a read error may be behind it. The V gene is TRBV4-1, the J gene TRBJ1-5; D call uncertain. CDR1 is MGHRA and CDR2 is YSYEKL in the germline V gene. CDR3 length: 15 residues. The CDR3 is CASSEEGGGGQPQHF. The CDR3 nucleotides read TGCGCCAGCAGCGAAGAGGGAGGAGGCGGTCAGCCCCAGCATTTT.

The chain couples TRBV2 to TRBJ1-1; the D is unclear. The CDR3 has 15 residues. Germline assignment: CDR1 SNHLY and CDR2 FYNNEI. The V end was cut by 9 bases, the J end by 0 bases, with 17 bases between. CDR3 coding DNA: TGTGCCAGTCTGGGAGGGAACGGCTTGAACACTGAAGCTTTCTTT. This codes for CASLGGNGLNTEAFF.